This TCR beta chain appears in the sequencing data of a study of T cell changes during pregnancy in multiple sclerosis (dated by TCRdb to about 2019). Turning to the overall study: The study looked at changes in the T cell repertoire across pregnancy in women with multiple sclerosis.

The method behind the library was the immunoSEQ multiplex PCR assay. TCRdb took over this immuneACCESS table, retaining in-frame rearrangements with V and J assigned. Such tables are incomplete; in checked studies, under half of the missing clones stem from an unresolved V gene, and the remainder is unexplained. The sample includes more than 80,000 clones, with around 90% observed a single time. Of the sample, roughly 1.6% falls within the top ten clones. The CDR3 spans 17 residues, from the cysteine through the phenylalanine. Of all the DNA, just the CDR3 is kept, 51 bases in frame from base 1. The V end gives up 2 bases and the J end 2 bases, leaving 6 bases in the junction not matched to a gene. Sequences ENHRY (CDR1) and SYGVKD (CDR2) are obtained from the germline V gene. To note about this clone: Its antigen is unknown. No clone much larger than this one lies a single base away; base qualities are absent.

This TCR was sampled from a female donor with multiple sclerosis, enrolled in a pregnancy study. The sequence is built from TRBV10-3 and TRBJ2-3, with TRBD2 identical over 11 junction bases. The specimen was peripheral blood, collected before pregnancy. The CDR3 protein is CAISELGSGGVTDTQYF. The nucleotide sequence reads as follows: TGTGCCATCAGTGAGCTTGGTAGCGGGGGGGTCACAGATACGCAGTATTTT.